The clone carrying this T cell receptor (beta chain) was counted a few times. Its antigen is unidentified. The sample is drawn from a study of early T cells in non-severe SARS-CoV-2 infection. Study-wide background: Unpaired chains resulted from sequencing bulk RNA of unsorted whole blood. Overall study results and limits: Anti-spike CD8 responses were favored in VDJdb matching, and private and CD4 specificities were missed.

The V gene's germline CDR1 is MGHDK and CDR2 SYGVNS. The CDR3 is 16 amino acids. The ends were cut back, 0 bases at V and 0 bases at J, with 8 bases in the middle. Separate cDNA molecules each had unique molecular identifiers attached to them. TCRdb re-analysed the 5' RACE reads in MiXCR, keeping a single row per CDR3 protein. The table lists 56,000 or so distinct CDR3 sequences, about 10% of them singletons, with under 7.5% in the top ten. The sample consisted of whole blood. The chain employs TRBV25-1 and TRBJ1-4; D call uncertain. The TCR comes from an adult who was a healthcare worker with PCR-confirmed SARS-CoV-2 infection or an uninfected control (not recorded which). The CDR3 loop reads CASSEYRVPTNEKLFF. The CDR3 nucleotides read TGTGCCAGCAGTGAATACCGGGTACCAACTAATGAAAAACTGTTTTTT.